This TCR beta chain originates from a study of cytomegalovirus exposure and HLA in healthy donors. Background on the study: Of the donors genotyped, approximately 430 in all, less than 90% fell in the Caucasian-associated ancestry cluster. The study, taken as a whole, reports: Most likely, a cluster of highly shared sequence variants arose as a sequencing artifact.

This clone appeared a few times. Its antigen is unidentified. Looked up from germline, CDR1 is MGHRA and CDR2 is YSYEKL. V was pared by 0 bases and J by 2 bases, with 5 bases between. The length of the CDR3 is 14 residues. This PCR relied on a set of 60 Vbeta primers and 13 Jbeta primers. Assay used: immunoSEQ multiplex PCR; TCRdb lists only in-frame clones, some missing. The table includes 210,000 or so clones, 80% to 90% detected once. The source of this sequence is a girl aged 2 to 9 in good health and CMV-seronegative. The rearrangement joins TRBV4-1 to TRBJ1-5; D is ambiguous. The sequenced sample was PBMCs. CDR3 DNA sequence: TGCGCCAGCAGCCAAGATCGGGGCAATCAGCCCCAGCATTTT. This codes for CASSQDRGNQPQHF.